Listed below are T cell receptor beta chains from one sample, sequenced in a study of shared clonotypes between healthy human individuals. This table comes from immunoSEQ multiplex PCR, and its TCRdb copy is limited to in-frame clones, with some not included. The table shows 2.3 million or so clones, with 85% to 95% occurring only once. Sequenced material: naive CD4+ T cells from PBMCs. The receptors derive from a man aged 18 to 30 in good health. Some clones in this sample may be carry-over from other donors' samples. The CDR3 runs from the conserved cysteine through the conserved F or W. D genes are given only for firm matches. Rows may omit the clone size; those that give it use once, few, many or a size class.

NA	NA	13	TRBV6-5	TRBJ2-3	TGTGCCAGCAGTTACCAGAATGCAGATACGCAGTATTTT	CASSYQNADTQYF
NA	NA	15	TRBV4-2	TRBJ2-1	TGTGCCAGCAGCCAAGACCCGGGTCCCTGGGATGAGCAGTTCTTC	CASSQDPGPWDEQFF
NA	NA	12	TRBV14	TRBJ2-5	TGTGCCAGCAGCCTATGGCGAGAGACCCAGTACTTC	CASSLWRETQYF
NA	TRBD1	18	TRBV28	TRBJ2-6	TGTGCCAGCAGCTCGACAGGGGGGATACGCTCTGGGGCCAACGTCCTGACTTTC	CASSSTGGIRSGANVLTF
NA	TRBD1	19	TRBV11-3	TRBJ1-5	TGTGCCAGCAGCTTGTCGTCCCAACAGGGGGCAATCAGCAATCAGCCCCAGCATTTT	CASSLSSQQGAISNQPQHF
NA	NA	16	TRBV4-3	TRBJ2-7	TGCGCCAGCAGCCAGGGGATTGACCCAACCTCCTACGAGCAGTACTTC	CASSQGIDPTSYEQYF
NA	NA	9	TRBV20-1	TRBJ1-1	TGCAGTGTCTGGCCTAAGGGTTTCTTT	CSVWPKGFF
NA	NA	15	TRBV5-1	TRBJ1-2	TGCGCCAGCAGCTTGGCCATAGGGACCGCCTATGGCTACACCTTC	CASSLAIGTAYGYTF
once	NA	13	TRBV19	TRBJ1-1	TGTGCCAGTAGTATGGGACCGAACACTGAAGCTTTCTTT	CASSMGPNTEAFF
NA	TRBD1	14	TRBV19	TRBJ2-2	TGTGCCAGTAGGGGGACAGTGAACACCGGGGAGCTGTTTTTT	CASRGTVNTGELFF
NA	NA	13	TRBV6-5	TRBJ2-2	TGTGCCAGCAGGGCAGCCGCTACCGGGGAGCTGTTTTTT	CASRAAATGELFF
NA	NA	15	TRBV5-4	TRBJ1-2	TGTGCCAGCAGCCAAGACAGGCCAACTAACTATGGCTACACCTTC	CASSQDRPTNYGYTF
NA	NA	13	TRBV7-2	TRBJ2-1	TGTGCCAGCAGCTTAGCACCCCCGGCAGAGCAGTTCTTC	CASSLAPPAEQFF
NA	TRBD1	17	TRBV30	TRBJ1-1	TGTGCCTGGAGTGTATATCTGGTGGGAGGGGGCATCACTGAAGCTTTCTTT	CAWSVYLVGGGITEAFF
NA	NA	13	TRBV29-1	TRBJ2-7	TGCAGCGTTGCGGGGGCCCTTACATACGAGCAGTACTTC	CSVAGALTYEQYF
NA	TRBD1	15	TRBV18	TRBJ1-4	TGTGCCAGCTCACCTAGGACAGGGTCTAATGAAAAACTGTTTTTT	CASSPRTGSNEKLFF
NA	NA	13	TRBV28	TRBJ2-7	TGTGCCAGCAGCCTTCAGGGGACGGGCGAGCAGTACTTC	CASSLQGTGEQYF
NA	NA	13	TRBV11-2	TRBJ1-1	TGTGCCAGCAGCTTAGACCCGAACACTGAAGCTTTCTTT	CASSLDPNTEAFF
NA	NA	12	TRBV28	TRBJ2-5	TGTGCCAGCAGTAGGGGGCAAGAGACCCAGTACTTC	CASSRGQETQYF
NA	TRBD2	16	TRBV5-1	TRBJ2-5	TGCGCCAGCAGCTCGGGACTAGCGGGAGCATCGGAGACCCAGTACTTC	CASSSGLAGASETQYF
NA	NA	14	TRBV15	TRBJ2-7	TGTGCCACCAGCAGTGGGGACACAATATACGAGCAGTACTTC	CATSSGDTIYEQYF
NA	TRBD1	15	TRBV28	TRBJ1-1	TGTGCCAGCAGACTCCCGGGACAGAAAAACACTGAAGCTTTCTTT	CASRLPGQKNTEAFF
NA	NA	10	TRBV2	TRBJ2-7	TGTGCCAGCAGTGAGCTGAGGGAGTACTTC	CASSELREYF
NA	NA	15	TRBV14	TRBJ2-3	TGTGCCAGCAGCCTCGTCGGACTTTCGACAGATACGCAGTATTTT	CASSLVGLSTDTQYF
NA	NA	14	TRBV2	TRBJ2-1	TGTGCCAGCAGTGTTAATCACTTTGGGGGTGAGCAGTTCTTC	CASSVNHFGGEQFF
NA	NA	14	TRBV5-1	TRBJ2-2	TGCGCCAGCCGTAACCTTTTATCGGCCGGGGAGCTGTTTTTT	CASRNLLSAGELFF
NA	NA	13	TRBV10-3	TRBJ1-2	TGTGCCATCAGTGTTGGGACGGAGTATGGCTACACCTTC	CAISVGTEYGYTF
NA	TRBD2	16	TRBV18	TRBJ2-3	TGTGCCAGCTCACCCCGGACTAGCGGATCCACAGATACGCAGTATTTT	CASSPRTSGSTDTQYF
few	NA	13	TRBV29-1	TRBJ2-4	TGCAGCGTCGGAGGGAGGGCCAAAAACATTCAGTACTTC	CSVGGRAKNIQYF
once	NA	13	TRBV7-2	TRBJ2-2	TGTGCCAGCAGCCGGGAGACCACCGGGGAGCTGTTTTTT	CASSRETTGELFF
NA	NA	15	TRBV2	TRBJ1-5	TGTGCCAGCAGTCCTGGGAGAAATAGCAATCAGCCCCAGCATTTT	CASSPGRNSNQPQHF
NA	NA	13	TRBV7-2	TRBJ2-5	TGTGCCAGCAGCACGGACTTGGAGGAGACCCAGTACTTC	CASSTDLEETQYF
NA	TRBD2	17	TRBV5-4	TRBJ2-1	TGTGCCAGCAGCTTGGCGGTAGACGGCGGGAGGGTAAATGAGCAGTTCTTC	CASSLAVDGGRVNEQFF
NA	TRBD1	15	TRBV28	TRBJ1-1	TGTGCCAGCAGTGGACAGGGGAAAGGGGCGTCTGAAGCTTTCTTT	CASSGQGKGASEAFF
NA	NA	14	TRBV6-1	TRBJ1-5	TGTGCCAGCAGACCAATCTGGGGGTATCAGCCCCAGCATTTT	CASRPIWGYQPQHF
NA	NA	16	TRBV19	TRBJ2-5	TGTGCCAGTAGTATAGGACCCCCCTCGGGGCAAGAGACCCAGTACTTC	CASSIGPPSGQETQYF
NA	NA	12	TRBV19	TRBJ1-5	TGTGCCAGTAAGGAGGGCAATCAGCCCCAGCATTTT	CASKEGNQPQHF
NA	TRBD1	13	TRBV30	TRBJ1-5	TGTGCCTGGAGCAGACAGGGCGGTCAGCCCCAGCATTTT	CAWSRQGGQPQHF
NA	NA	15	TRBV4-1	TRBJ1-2	TGCGCCAGCAGCCAAGTGAGGGGATCTAACTATGGCTACACCTTC	CASSQVRGSNYGYTF
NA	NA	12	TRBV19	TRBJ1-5	TGTGCCAGTAGTAAGGGGGGGCAGCCCCAGCATTTT	CASSKGGQPQHF
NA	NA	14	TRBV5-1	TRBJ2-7	TGCGCCAGCAGCTTGGATCCATCCAGCTACGAGCAGTACTTC	CASSLDPSSYEQYF
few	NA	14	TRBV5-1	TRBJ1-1	TGCGCCAGCAGCTTCTCTGCAGGACGCACTGAAGCTTTCTTT	CASSFSAGRTEAFF
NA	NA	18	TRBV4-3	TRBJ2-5	TGCGCCAGCAGCCAAGATTTACCCCGTTTTGACAGTCAAGAGACCCAGTACTTC	CASSQDLPRFDSQETQYF
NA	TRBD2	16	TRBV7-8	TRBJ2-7	TGTGCCAGCAGCTTAGGGGGGATAGCGGGAACCTACGAGCAGTACTTC	CASSLGGIAGTYEQYF
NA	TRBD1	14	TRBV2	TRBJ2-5	TGTGCCAGCAGTGAGGACAGGGTGGGGGAGACCCAGTACTTC	CASSEDRVGETQYF
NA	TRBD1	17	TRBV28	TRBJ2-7	TGTGCCAGCAGTCGATACCTCACCGGGACAGGGGGCACCGAGCAGTACTTC	CASSRYLTGTGGTEQYF
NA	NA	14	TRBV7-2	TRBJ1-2	TGTGCCAGCAGCGAAACCGATTGGGGGGGTGGCTACACCTTC	CASSETDWGGGYTF
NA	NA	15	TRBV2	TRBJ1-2	TGTGCCAGCAGTGGGGTTCTTGGCCCCATGCGGGGCTACACCTTC	CASSGVLGPMRGYTF
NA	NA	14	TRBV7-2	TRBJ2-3	TGTGCCAGCAGCTCAGGGAGACTAAGCGATACGCAGTATTTT	CASSSGRLSDTQYF
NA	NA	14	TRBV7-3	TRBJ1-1	TGTGCCAGCAGCTTAAATAGCGGGGACACTGAAGCTTTCTTT	CASSLNSGDTEAFF
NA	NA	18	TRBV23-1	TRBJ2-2	TGCGCCCCTCTCTATGAGCCAGCTCAGCGCTCGAGGACCGGGGAGCTGTTTTTT	CAPLYEPAQRSRTGELFF
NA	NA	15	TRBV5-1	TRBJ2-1	TGCGCCAGCAAGGCAGAACTCAGCTCCTACAATGAGCAGTTCTTC	CASKAELSSYNEQFF
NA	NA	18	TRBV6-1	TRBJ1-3	TGTGCCAGCAGTGAAGCTGTCAGCAGACGGGCCTCTGGAAACACCATATATTTT	CASSEAVSRRASGNTIYF
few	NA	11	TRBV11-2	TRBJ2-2	TGTGCCAGCCGAAACACCGGGGAGCTGTTTTTT	CASRNTGELFF
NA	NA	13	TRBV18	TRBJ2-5	TGTGCCAGCTCACCACCTAGCCGGGAGACCCAGTACTTC	CASSPPSRETQYF